The rows below give T cell receptor beta chains drawn from one sample of a study of T-cell reconstitution after alpha-beta-depleted transplantation in children. Each CDR3 protein gets one entry after TCRdb re-called the PCR reads with MiXCR. The sample has approximately 800,000 distinct CDR3 sequences, roughly 15% seen once; the top ten hold 5%. Specimen: PBMCs, mostly from graft donor cells, collected 360 days after TCRalphabeta/CD19-depleted stem cell transplant. The receptors here all came from a male patient younger than 18 who had a stem cell transplant for acute lymphoblastic leukemia, so the T cells may come from the graft donor. CDR3s include the opening cysteine and the closing phenylalanine or tryptophan. The D gene is left open where the match is weak. A clone size is listed for some rows: how often the clone was seen (once, few, many), or a class if it is expanded.

few,TRBV5-1,.,TRBJ2-7,CASSLGEHYYEQYF,TGCGCCAGCAGCTTGGGGGAACACTACTACGAGCAGTACTTC
few,TRBV25-1,.,TRBJ1-2,CASSEYSYGYTF,TGTGCCAGCAGTGAGTACAGCTATGGCTACACCTTC
few,TRBV11-2,.,TRBJ2-3,CASSLSYGGPTDTQYF,TGTGCCAGCAGCTTAAGTTACGGGGGGCCCACAGATACGCAGTATTTT
.,TRBV5-6,TRBD2,TRBJ2-1,CASSPGRRHEQFF,TGTGCCAGCAGCCCCGGGAGGAGGCATGAGCAGTTCTTC
.,TRBV7-6,TRBD1,TRBJ2-1,CASSTSGTGAENEQFF,TGTGCCAGCAGCACTTCGGGGACAGGGGCGGAGAATGAGCAGTTCTTC
many,TRBV7-9,.,TRBJ2-1,CASSSSGSEQFF,TGTGCCAGCAGCTCCTCGGGGTCCGAGCAGTTCTTC
.,TRBV18,TRBD1,TRBJ1-2,CASSPGQGDLVGGYTF,TGTGCCAGCTCACCGGGACAGGGTGATTTAGTAGGTGGCTACACCTTC
few,TRBV7-2,TRBD2,TRBJ2-1,CASSLARNSGPYNEQFF,TGTGCCAGCAGCTTAGCGCGGAATAGCGGGCCCTACAATGAGCAGTTCTTC
few,TRBV12-3/TRBV12-4,.,TRBJ2-5,CASSLRRYQETQYF,TGTGCCAGCAGTTTAAGACGGTACCAAGAGACCCAGTACTTC
few,TRBV11-2,TRBD2,TRBJ2-2,CASSTRSSGSNTGELFF,TGTGCCAGCAGCACGAGGAGTAGCGGGTCGAACACCGGGGAGCTGTTTTTT
.,TRBV5-1,.,TRBJ2-7,CASSTGTRNYEQYF,TGCGCCAGCAGCACGGGAACTAGGAACTACGAGCAGTACTTC
few,TRBV7-8,TRBD2,TRBJ2-2,CASSPRRDVAGSNTGELFF,TGTGCCAGCAGCCCCCGCAGAGACGTAGCGGGATCTAACACCGGGGAGCTGTTTTTT
few,TRBV3-1,.,TRBJ1-5,CASSQDLWQPQHF,TGTGCCAGCAGCCAAGATCTATGGCAGCCCCAGCATTTT
few,TRBV5-1,TRBD2,TRBJ2-2,CASSKPGLAGYNTGELFF,TGCGCCAGCAGTAAGCCGGGACTAGCGGGTTACAACACCGGGGAGCTGTTTTTT
few,TRBV5-1,.,TRBJ2-3,CASSYSPDGSDTQYF,TGCGCCAGCAGCTATAGCCCGGACGGTTCCGATACGCAGTATTTT
few,TRBV5-6,TRBD2,TRBJ2-5,CASSLAGTREETQYF,TGTGCCAGCAGCTTGGCCGGGACTAGAGAAGAGACCCAGTACTTC